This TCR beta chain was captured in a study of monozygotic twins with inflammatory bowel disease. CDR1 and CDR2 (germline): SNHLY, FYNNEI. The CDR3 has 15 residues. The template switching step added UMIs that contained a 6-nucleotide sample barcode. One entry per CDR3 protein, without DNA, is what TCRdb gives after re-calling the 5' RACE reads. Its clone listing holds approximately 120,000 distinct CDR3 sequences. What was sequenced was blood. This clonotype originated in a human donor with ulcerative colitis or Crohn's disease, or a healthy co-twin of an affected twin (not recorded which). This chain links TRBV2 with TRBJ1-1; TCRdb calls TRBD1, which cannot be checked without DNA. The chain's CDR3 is CASSLPGTGDTEAFF.